A single sample is the source of the 13 T cell receptor beta chains below, sequenced in a study of Ad26.COV2.S vaccination and SARS-CoV-2 variants. Profiled with immunoSEQ multiplex PCR; TCRdb holds only in-frame clones, not every one. The table has a few hundred thousand clones, about nine tenths seen once; the top ten hold 9% to 15%. Treatment specified: 15 to 20 received Ad26.COV2.S at low or high dose, single or two shots; about 5 received placebo; per-sample allocation not given. Sampling took place 63 days after the first vaccine or placebo injection. The sample here was peripheral blood, taken in a trial of Ad26.COV2.S vaccine versus placebo. These receptors were obtained from a person between 18 and 59 years old who received the Ad26.COV2.S COVID-19 vaccine or a placebo.

The J gene is TRBJ1-5, the V gene TRBV6-5; D gene uncertain. V lost 8 bases and J lost 6, with 8 bases in between. The CDR3 is 11 residues long. Germline V gives CDR1 MNHEY, CDR2 SVGAGI. The CDR3 protein is CASGTGQPQHF. CDR3 DNA: TGTGCCAGCGGTACGGGTCAGCCCCAGCATTTT.

V and J are TRBV5-1 and TRBJ1-1, with D possibly being TRBD1 (6 bases). The CDR3 extends over 14 amino acids. From germline, CDR1 is SGHRS and CDR2 YFSETQ. V was clipped by 4 bases and J by 5 bases, with 15 bases between them. The CDR3 nucleotides read TGCGCCAGCAGCGAACAGGGTACCGTTACTGAAGCTTTCTTT. It is translated as CASSEQGTVTEAFF.

This chain links TRBV7-3 with TRBJ2-2; 11 bases line up with TRBD2. Germline CDR1 SGHTA, CDR2 FQGTGA. The CDR3 extends over 15 amino acids. The trim removed 5 bases at V and 4 bases at J, leaving 3 bases unmatched. DNA of the CDR3: TGTGCCAGCAGCCCAGGACTAGCGGGCACCGGGGAGCTGTTTTTT. Its protein product is CASSPGLAGTGELFF.

This chain connects TRBV25-1 to TRBJ2-5; D may be TRBD2 (5 bases). The V gene lost 1 base and the J gene lost 4 bases, with 10 bases spanning the gap. The CDR3 is made up of 14 amino acids. The germline CDR1 and CDR2 sequences are MGHDK and SYGVNS. This CDR3 reads CASSEFGGGETQYF. The CDR3 coding sequence is TGTGCCAGCAGTGAATTTGGAGGAGGAGAGACCCAGTACTTC. Filled out from reference TRBV25-1 and TRBJ2-5, the complete variable domain reads EADIYQTPRYLVIGTGKKITLECSQTMGHDKMYWYQQDPGMELHLIHYSYGVNSTEKGDLSSESTVSRIRTEHFPLTLESARPSHTSQYLCASSEFGGGETQYFGPGTRLLVL.

The chain combines TRBV7-8 with TRBJ1-1; D unclear. The V gene's germline CDR1 is SGHVS and CDR2 FQNEAQ. The CDR3 runs 15 residues. Trimming shortened V by 4 bases and J by 1 base, and 13 bases separated the two germline ends. CDR3 DNA: TGTGCCAGCAGCTATCCTCCTGCTGGGAACACTGAAGCTTTCTTT. This translates into CASSYPPAGNTEAFF.

The gene calls are TRBV21-1 and TRBJ1-5. TRBV21-1 is a pseudogene locus. The CDR3 length is 15 residues. In nucleotides, the CDR3 is TGTGCCAGACGACTTGCCAGGGAGGGAGGTCAGCCCCAGCATTTT. Protein product: CARRLAREGGQPQHF.

The CDR3 here is CASSSNSFSDTEAFF. The CDR3 DNA is TGTGCCAGCAGTTCTAACTCCTTCTCAGACACTGAAGCTTTCTTT. V is TRBV28 and J is TRBJ1-1; no definite D call. Germline V gene sequence: CDR1 MDHEN, CDR2 SYDVKM. Trimming pared 4 bases from V and 3 bases from J, leaving 15 bases between. This CDR3 is 15 amino acids long. Supplemented by reference TRBV28 and TRBJ1-1, the full variable domain reads DVKVTQSSRYLVKRTGEKVFLECVQDMDHENMFWYRQDPGLGLRLIYFSYDVKMKEKGDIPEGYSVSREKKERFSLILESASTNQTSMYLCASSSNSFSDTEAFFGQGTRLTVV.

The chain recombines TRBV7-9 with TRBJ1-1; no definite D call. The V end lost 2 bases, the J end lost 3 bases, and 7 bases lay between the germline ends. Germline loops: CDR1 SEHNR, CDR2 FQNEAQ (reference sequence). This CDR3 is built from 13 residues. CDR3 nucleotides: TGTGCCAGCAGCTTATTGGTGGACACTGAAGCTTTCTTT. This translates into CASSLLVDTEAFF. Full variable domain (outside the CDR3, taken from reference TRBV7-9 and TRBJ1-1): DTGVSQNPRHKITKRGQNVTFRCDPISEHNRLYWYRQTLGQGPEFLTYFQNEAQLEKSRLLSDRFSAERPKGSFSTLEIQRTEQGDSAMYLCASSLLVDTEAFFGQGTRLTVV.

This clone was observed once. This chain connects TRBV27 to TRBJ2-7, with D maybe TRBD2 (6 bases). V lost 4 bases and J 3 bases, leaving 13 bases between the germline ends. The CDR3 sequence is 14 residues long. Germline assignment: CDR1 MNHEY and CDR2 SMNVEV (reference sequence). CDR3: CASSWRDGNYEQYF. CDR3 DNA sequence: TGTGCCAGCAGTTGGAGGGACGGAAACTACGAGCAGTACTTC.

V is TRBV19 and J is TRBJ1-5, with D tentatively TRBD1 (5 bases). The V end was cut by 3 bases, the J end by 3 bases, with 15 bases between. CDR1 and CDR2 from the germline V gene are LNHDA and SQIVND (reference sequence). There are 16 residues in the CDR3. Here the CDR3 reads CASSIGHFLSNQPQHF. CDR3 in DNA: TGTGCCAGTAGTATCGGACATTTCCTATCCAATCAGCCCCAGCATTTT.

The chain uses TRBV6-5 and TRBJ2-7; D ambiguous. Germline V gene data show CDR1 as MNHEY and CDR2 as SVGAGI. Trimming removed 0 bases at V and 5 bases at J, with 14 bases between. The CDR3 covers 15 residues. The CDR3 region is CASSYSTVKGHEQYF. In DNA form, the CDR3 reads TGTGCCAGCAGTTACTCCACCGTCAAGGGCCACGAGCAGTACTTC.

The gene calls are TRBV27 and TRBJ2-7; weak D call: TRBD1 (6 bases). V was cut by 2 bases and J by 4 bases, with 15 bases left in between. The CDR3 extends over 15 amino acids. Looked up from germline, CDR1 is MNHEY and CDR2 is SMNVEV (reference sequence). CDR3 bases: TGTGCCAGCAGTTTAAGGTTCGGACAGCATTACGAGCAGTACTTC. This translates into CASSLRFGQHYEQYF.

V and J are TRBV27 and TRBJ2-2, with a weak D call TRBD1 (6 bases). V was pared by 1 base and J by 4 bases, with 13 bases between. The germline gives CDR1 MNHEY, CDR2 SMNVEV (reference sequence). The CDR3 runs to 16 residues. CDR3 sequence reads: CASSLYQGKGTGELFF. The CDR3 coding sequence is TGTGCCAGCAGTTTATATCAGGGGAAAGGCACCGGGGAGCTGTTTTTT.